This TCR beta chain stems from a study of T cell repertoires in cytomegalovirus infection. TCRdb analysed the reads with MiXCR anew, one entry per CDR3 protein. The repertoire holds fewer than 550,000 distinct CDR3 sequences, with 16% as singletons. The germline gives CDR1 SGHDN, CDR2 FVKESK. CDR3 length: 14 amino acids. V lost 4 bases and J 5 bases, leaving 13 bases between the germline ends. This clonotype was obtained from a human donor in good health (CMV status not recorded). Some clones in this sample may be carry-over from other donors' samples. Source material: CD8+ T cells from PBMCs. The V gene is TRBV14, the J gene TRBJ2-3; a possible D gene is TRBD1 (6 bases). The CDR3 nucleotides read TGTGCCAGCAGCCCGAGGGGGTACAGAGATACGCAGTATTTT. It specifies CASSPRGYRDTQYF.